A selection of T cell receptor beta chains follows, all from one sample in a study of blood T cell repertoires in COVID-19. The repertoire was sequenced with immunoSEQ multiplex PCR; TCRdb's copy has only in-frame clones and lacks some. The profile shows 250,000 or so clones, around 88% of them singletons. The sequenced sample consisted of PBMCs or T cells enriched from blood (not recorded which). Receptor source: a woman aged 35 to 49 with acute COVID-19. CDR3s include the opening cysteine and the closing phenylalanine or tryptophan. Size values are once, few and many counts, or a class for expanded clones, and some rows have none.

TRBV6-5	TRBJ1-4	NA	CASSGGNQKLFF
TRBV3-1/TRBV3-2	TRBJ1-6	few	CASSETGVQTPLHF
TRBV30	TRBJ1-5	NA	CAWSSGQGIRQPQHF
TRBV7-9	TRBJ1-2	NA	CASSPPGANYGYTF
TRBV30	TRBJ2-7	NA	CAWRRAGTGSHEQYF
TRBV2	TRBJ1-6	NA	CASSEGRINNSPLHF
TRBV12-5	TRBJ1-1	NA	CASGLSGDTEAFF
TRBV19	TRBJ1-2	NA	CASRETGLEYGYTF
TRBV12-3/TRBV12-4	TRBJ1-1	NA	CASTGQRNTEAFF
TRBV7-2	TRBJ2-7	NA	CASSYISGGASGYEQYF
TRBV10-3	TRBJ2-3	NA	CAISESNDRVVTDTQYF
TRBV5-6	TRBJ2-5	once	CASSRQGLETQYF
TRBV2	TRBJ1-1	NA	CASRLDTGQWLNFEAFF
TRBV7-9	TRBJ2-5	NA	CASSLGAGFQETQYF
TRBV2	TRBJ2-4	NA	CASSAGQVNIQYF
TRBV11-3	TRBJ2-1	NA	CASSRGGVNEQFF
TRBV3-1/TRBV3-2	TRBJ1-2	once	CASSQGQGYNNYGYTF
TRBV5-1	TRBJ1-5	few	CASSLGGPNQPQHF
TRBV6-1	TRBJ1-1	NA	CASSEAQYGRGSNTEAFF